This T cell receptor beta chain appears in the sequencing data of a study of monozygotic twins with inflammatory bowel disease (dated by TCRdb to the late 2010s). As for the study more broadly: A total of approximately 28 monozygotic twin pairs were included in the full study, comprising nine German pairs (four IBD-concordant, five IBD-discordant) and 19 IBD-discordant Danish pairs. Disease-associated traits were sought mainly through comparisons between IBD patients and their genetically identical healthy co-twins within discordant pairs. Each individual had, on average, about 151 000 unique TCRalpha sequences and 181 000 unique TCRbeta sequences available for analysis. General study outcomes and caveats: IBD patients had lower TCRbeta repertoire diversity, measured by the inverse Simpson index, than their healthy co-twins. Fewer clonotypes were shared with other individuals by IBD patients than by healthy twins, most markedly in patients showing signs of disease activity. No single strong signal or clonotype linked to IBD turned up in the results, so the idea that one exists was not supported. Different T cell subtypes could not be distinguished in the analysis. Because patients were on differing immunosuppressive treatments, the repertoires may have picked up extra background noise and inter-individual variability. Repertoire similarity did not differ between concordant and discordant twins, which could be due to limited statistical power.

The CDR3 starts with the cysteine, ends with the phenylalanine, and has 18 residues. No DNA is listed. CDR1 and CDR2 were assigned from the germline V gene as KGHSH and LQKENI. As regards this clonotype: Its antigen is still unknown.

The receptor library was made with 5' RACE. The input for every TCR library was 3,500 to 4,500 ng of total RNA. For each sample, cDNA was synthesized in eight separate reactions using SMARTScribe reverse transcriptase. During cDNA synthesis, unique molecular identifiers containing a 6-nucleotide sample barcode were introduced by template switching. Amplification of TCRalpha and TCRbeta cDNA involved two nested PCRs of roughly 17 and 9 cycles, and each PCR was followed by bead purification. Before amplification, the cDNA was both treated with uracil DNA-glycosylase and purified with the QIAquick PCR purification kit. In the second PCR, Illumina TruSeq-compatible adapters and sample-specific barcodes were added. TapeStation and Qubit were used to check library quality and concentration, and roughly 5.5 ng of each library was pooled. Pooled libraries were sequenced on an Illumina HiSeq2500 single-index Rapid Run with 2 x 100 bp reads and custom sequencing primers. The study's processing was this. UMI-based consensus assembly with MiGEC version 1.2.6 was used to correct PCR and sequencing errors. MiXCR version 2.1.1 handled V(D)J alignment, clonotype assembly and CDR3 extraction. Gene usage, clonotype sharing and MAIT/NKT TCR abundance were normalised by analysing the top 1000, 10 000 and 20 000 clonotypes per sample. Diversity was computed as the inverse Simpson index with the vegan R package after downsampling to 27 000 UMIs. Paired Mann-Whitney U tests were applied to discordant twin pairs, with Benjamini-Hochberg correction for multiple testing. After the reads were reprocessed by TCRdb, one entry was made per CDR3 protein sequence, with no DNA. In this record, the V and J calls reflect TCRdb's handling and not the investigators' own analysis. For this sample, the table gives approximately 390,000 distinct CDR3 sequences. The biggest ten clones account for roughly 2.5% of the sample.

From each donor, an approximately 2.5 ml peripheral blood sample was collected into PAXgene tubes and kept at -80 degrees C. Without T cell sorting, total RNA was isolated from whole blood using the PAXgene blood miRNA kit on an automated QIAcube. Deep TCRalpha and TCRbeta repertoire profiling with unique molecular barcoding was performed on peripheral blood of monozygotic twin pairs concordant or discordant for inflammatory bowel disease. For every twin pair, smoking habits were documented, and each individual was categorised as a current, former or never smoker. This TCR was sampled from a human donor with ulcerative colitis or Crohn's disease, or a healthy co-twin of an affected twin (not recorded which). The receptor chain draws on TRBV18 and TRBJ2-6; the D call of TRBD1 rests on TCRdb alone, since no DNA is present to check it. Sequencing was performed on blood. The encoded CDR3 is CASSPETGALSGANVLTF.